This is a list of T cell receptor beta chains from one sample in a study of T cell changes during pregnancy in multiple sclerosis. Here immunoSEQ multiplex PCR was the method, and the copy in TCRdb shows in-frame clones only, minus some. The data contain under 50,000 clones, around nine tenths of them seen just once; the ten biggest clones take up approximately 0.67%. The starting material was CD4+ T cells from peripheral blood mononuclear cells, obtained in the second trimester of pregnancy. The source of these receptors is a female donor in good health, enrolled as a control in a pregnancy study. Each CDR3 is given with its conserved first and last residue. D genes are given only for firm matches. Size values are once, few and many counts, or a class for expanded clones, and some rows have none.

length	D	size	V	J	CDR3	DNA
18	TRBD1	-	TRBV28	TRBJ1-5	CASRLGTGGRRRDQPQHF	TGTGCCAGCAGACTCGGGACAGGGGGCAGGAGACGGGATCAGCCCCAGCATTTT
14	-	-	TRBV7-2	TRBJ1-5	CASSLVQGDQPQHF	TGTGCCAGCAGCTTAGTTCAAGGGGATCAGCCCCAGCATTTT
15	TRBD2	-	TRBV7-2	TRBJ2-7	CASRFSGGAQYEQYF	TGTGCCAGCAGATTTAGCGGGGGGGCCCAATACGAGCAGTACTTC
14	-	few	TRBV19	TRBJ1-5	CASSIERAGQPQHF	TGTGCCAGTAGTATAGAGAGAGCGGGTCAGCCCCAGCATTTT
17	-	-	TRBV5-4	TRBJ1-6	CASSLYGEELYNSPLHF	TGTGCCAGCAGCTTGTATGGTGAGGAGCTCTATAATTCACCCCTCCACTTT
17	TRBD2	-	TRBV10-1	TRBJ2-7	CASSEPSLAGLPYEQYF	TGCGCCAGCAGTGAGCCGTCCCTAGCGGGGCTCCCCTACGAGCAGTACTTC
15	TRBD2	-	TRBV19	TRBJ2-3	CASSTSGGATDTQYF	TGTGCCAGTAGTACGAGCGGGGGGGCAACAGATACGCAGTATTTT
14	-	-	TRBV7-9	TRBJ2-5	CASSFFGGRETQYF	TGTGCCAGCAGCTTTTTCGGGGGTCGAGAGACCCAGTACTTC
13	-	-	TRBV4-3	TRBJ1-1	CASSPTRSTEAFF	TGCGCCAGCAGCCCAACAAGAAGCACTGAAGCTTTCTTT
16	TRBD2	-	TRBV7-9	TRBJ2-1	CANSLGLGTAIDEQFF	TGTGCCAACAGCTTGGGACTAGGTACGGCTATCGATGAGCAGTTCTTC
15	-	-	TRBV28	TRBJ1-1	CASSLFGVLNTEAFF	TGTGCCAGCAGCCTCTTCGGGGTCTTGAACACTGAAGCTTTCTTT
15	-	-	TRBV4-3	TRBJ2-1	CASSQDPRANNEQFF	TGCGCCAGCAGCCAAGATCCACGAGCAAACAATGAGCAGTTCTTC
14	-	-	TRBV5-5	TRBJ1-1	CASSLLGGLTEAFF	TGTGCCAGCAGCCTTCTCGGCGGTCTCACTGAAGCTTTCTTT
14	-	-	TRBV7-9	TRBJ2-7	CASSLTSTGNEQYF	TGTGCCAGCAGCCTCACATCAACAGGGAACGAGCAGTACTTC
15	TRBD1	-	TRBV4-3	TRBJ1-4	CASSQAPGQNEKLFF	TGCGCCAGCAGCCAAGCCCCGGGACAGAATGAAAAACTGTTTTTT
14	-	-	TRBV7-2	TRBJ2-3	CASSFRGAPDTQYF	TGTGCCAGCAGCTTCAGGGGGGCCCCAGATACGCAGTATTTT
16	TRBD1	-	TRBV5-4	TRBJ1-4	CASSFRTGIISEKLFF	TGTGCCAGCAGCTTCCGGACAGGGATTATTAGTGAAAAACTGTTTTTT
14	-	-	TRBV9	TRBJ2-2	CASSGQVSTGELFF	TGTGCCAGCAGCGGGCAGGTTTCTACCGGGGAGCTGTTTTTT
15	-	-	TRBV14	TRBJ1-2	CASSQDQRRNYGYTF	TGTGCCAGCAGCCAAGATCAACGGAGGAACTATGGCTACACCTTC
16	TRBD1	-	TRBV5-1	TRBJ1-6	CASSLSGNRGNSPLHF	TGCGCCAGCAGCTTGTCAGGGAACAGGGGCAATTCACCCCTCCACTTT
14	-	-	TRBV7-2	TRBJ1-2	CASSLSAGSYGYTF	TGTGCCAGCAGCTTAAGCGCAGGGTCCTATGGCTACACCTTC
14	-	-	TRBV19	TRBJ1-2	CASSMIGQAYGYTF	TGTGCCAGTAGTATGATAGGCCAGGCTTATGGCTACACCTTC
15	-	-	TRBV7-8	TRBJ1-3	CASSPQGSSGNTIYF	TGTGCCAGCAGCCCCCAAGGGAGCTCTGGAAACACCATATATTTT
13	-	-	TRBV2	TRBJ1-1	CASSEQGYTEAFF	TGTGCCAGCAGTGAACAGGGCTACACTGAAGCTTTCTTT
18	-	-	TRBV7-9	TRBJ2-3	CASSSGQPSKEITDTQYF	TGTGCCAGCAGCTCAGGACAGCCCTCAAAAGAAATCACAGATACGCAGTATTTT
14	TRBD1	once	TRBV6-1	TRBJ1-2	CASSERDRAGGYTF	TGTGCCAGCAGTGAACGGGACAGGGCGGGGGGCTACACCTTC
12	-	-	TRBV18	TRBJ1-1	CASSPGQGRAFF	TGTGCCAGCTCACCAGGGCAGGGTAGGGCTTTCTTT
16	-	-	TRBV2	TRBJ2-4	CASSALTALAKNIQYF	TGTGCCAGCAGCGCATTGACAGCGTTAGCCAAAAACATTCAGTACTTC
15	TRBD1	-	TRBV4-1	TRBJ2-7	CASSPLGQGDDEQYF	TGCGCCAGCAGCCCCCTGGGACAGGGAGACGACGAGCAGTACTTC
15	-	-	TRBV7-8	TRBJ1-2	CASSLGRGAEYGYTF	TGTGCCAGCAGCTTAGGACGGGGGGCTGAATATGGCTACACCTTC
15	-	-	TRBV5-5	TRBJ1-1	CASSLGQVQNTEAFF	TGTGCCAGCAGCTTGGGCCAGGTCCAGAACACTGAAGCTTTCTTT
16	-	-	TRBV14	TRBJ2-7	CASSQDFGRGRDEQYF	TGTGCCAGCAGCCAAGATTTTGGCAGGGGCCGAGACGAGCAGTACTTC